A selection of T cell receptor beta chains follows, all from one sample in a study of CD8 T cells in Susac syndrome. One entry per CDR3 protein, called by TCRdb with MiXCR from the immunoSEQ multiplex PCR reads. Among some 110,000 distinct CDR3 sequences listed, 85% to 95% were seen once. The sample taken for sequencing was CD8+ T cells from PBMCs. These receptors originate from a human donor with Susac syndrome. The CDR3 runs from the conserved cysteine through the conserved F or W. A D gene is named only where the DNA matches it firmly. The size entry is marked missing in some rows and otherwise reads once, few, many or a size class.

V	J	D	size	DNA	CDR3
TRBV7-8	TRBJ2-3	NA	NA	TGTGCCAGCAGCTCCTCCTGGGGAAGGGGCACAGATACGCAGTATTTT	CASSSSWGRGTDTQYF
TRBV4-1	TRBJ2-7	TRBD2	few	TGCGCCAGCAGCCAAGAGTCTAGCGGGGTCTACGAGCAGTACTTC	CASSQESSGVYEQYF
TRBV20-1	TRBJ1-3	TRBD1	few	TGCAGTGCCAGGGGGGAGGCTGGAAACACCATATATTTT	CSARGEAGNTIYF
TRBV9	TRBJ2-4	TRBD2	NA	TGTGCCAGCAGCCCACCGGGGGGGCAAGAGTACATTCAGTACTTC	CASSPPGGQEYIQYF
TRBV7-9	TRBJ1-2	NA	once	TGTGCCAGCAGCCACCGGGACATTACAGGCTATGGCTACACCTTC	CASSHRDITGYGYTF
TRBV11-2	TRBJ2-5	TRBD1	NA	TGTGCCAGCAGCTTAGAAAGGGGGCAGGGGGCAGGTGAGACCCAGTACTTC	CASSLERGQGAGETQYF
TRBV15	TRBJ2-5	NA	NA	TGTGCCACCAGCAGAGATCTTGGCATACAAGAGACCCAGTACTTC	CATSRDLGIQETQYF
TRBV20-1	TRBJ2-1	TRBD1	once	TGCAGTGCTAAGACCCGGGACAGGGAGTACAATGAGCAGTTCTTC	CSAKTRDREYNEQFF
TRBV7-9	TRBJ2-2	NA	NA	TGTGCCAGCAGCATAACTAGCAACACCGGGGAGCTGTTTTTT	CASSITSNTGELFF
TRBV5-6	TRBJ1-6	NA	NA	TGTGCCAGCAGCTTGGTAGGGAGAGGCCCGGGTTCACCCCTCCACTTT	CASSLVGRGPGSPLHF
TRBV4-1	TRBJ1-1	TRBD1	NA	TGCGCCAGCAGCCCCGGGACAGGGCTCATGAACACTGAAGCTTTCTTT	CASSPGTGLMNTEAFF
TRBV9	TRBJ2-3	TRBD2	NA	TGTGCCAGCAGCGTAGAGGCGGGGGTTACAGATACGCAGTATTTT	CASSVEAGVTDTQYF
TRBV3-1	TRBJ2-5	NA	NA	TGTGCCAGCAGCCAAGATATTGAGTTCCAAGAGACCCAGTACTTC	CASSQDIEFQETQYF
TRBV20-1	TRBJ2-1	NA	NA	TGCAGTGCTAGAGTGATTACCGGGACACCCTCCTACAATGAGCAGTTCTTC	CSARVITGTPSYNEQFF
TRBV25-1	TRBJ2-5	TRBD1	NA	TGTGCCAGTGTGACAGGGGGGCAAGAGACCCAGTACTTC	CASVTGGQETQYF
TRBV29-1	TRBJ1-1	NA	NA	TGCAGCGTTGAACGGAACACTGAAGCTTTCTTT	CSVERNTEAFF
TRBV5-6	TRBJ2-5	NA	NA	TGTGCCAGCAGCGTTGGGACGGCCCAAGAGACCCAGTACTTC	CASSVGTAQETQYF
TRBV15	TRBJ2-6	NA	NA	TGTGCCACCAGATCGAGCTCTGGGGCCAACGTCCTGACTTTC	CATRSSSGANVLTF
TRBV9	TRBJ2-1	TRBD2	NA	TGTGCCAGCAGCGTCGTAGCGGGGGCCAATGAGCAGTTCTTC	CASSVVAGANEQFF
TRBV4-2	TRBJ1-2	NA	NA	TGTGCCAGCAGCGAGGATGGGTCCGGTCGCCCGATCTATGGCTACACCTTC	CASSEDGSGRPIYGYTF
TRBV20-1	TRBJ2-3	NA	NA	TGCAGTGCTAGCGGGGGTCTTTCGACAGATACGCAGTATTTT	CSASGGLSTDTQYF
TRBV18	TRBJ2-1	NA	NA	TGTGCCAGCTCACCAGACAATGAGCAGTTCTTC	CASSPDNEQFF
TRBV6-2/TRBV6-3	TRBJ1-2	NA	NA	TGTGCCAGCAGTTACTCAGCAGGACACGGCTACACCTTC	CASSYSAGHGYTF
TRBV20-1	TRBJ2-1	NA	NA	TGCAGTGCTAGAGATAGGGAGGCCTACAATGAGCAGTTCTTC	CSARDREAYNEQFF
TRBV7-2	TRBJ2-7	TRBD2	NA	TGTGCCAGCAGCGACCCGGGACTAGCCTACGAGCAGTACTTC	CASSDPGLAYEQYF
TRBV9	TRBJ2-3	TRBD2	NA	TGTGCCAGCAGCGCCCCCCCCCTAGCGGGGGTGGGGGATACGCAGTATTTT	CASSAPPLAGVGDTQYF
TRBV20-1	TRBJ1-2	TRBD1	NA	TGCAGTGCCCCGGGACAGAGCTATGGCTACACCTTC	CSAPGQSYGYTF
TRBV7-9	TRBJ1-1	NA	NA	TGTGCCAGCAGGCCCGGGACGGGTGAAGCTTTCTTT	CASRPGTGEAFF